Presented here are 22 T cell receptor beta chains from one specimen sequenced in a study of cytomegalovirus exposure and HLA in healthy donors. Profiling relied on immunoSEQ multiplex PCR, and the TCRdb table lists in-frame clones only, not all of them. This sample yields 250,000 to 400,000 clones, of which 75% to 90% are seen a single time; roughly 1.2% belongs to the top ten. Sequences were obtained from PBMCs. The source of these receptors is a woman in her 30s in good health and CMV-seropositive.

The CDR3 nucleotides are TGTGCCAGCAGCCTGTGGACGGACAATGAGCAGTTCTTC. Its protein is CASSLWTDNEQFF. The chain links TRBV5-4 to TRBJ2-1; D remains ambiguous. The CDR3 is 13 residues long. V lost 4 bases and J 5 bases, leaving 10 bases between the germline ends. CDR1 is SGHNT, CDR2 YYREEE, per germline (reference sequence).

CDR3 loop: CASSRQPDSGPLHF. CDR3 coding DNA: TGCGCCAGCAGCCGGCAGCCGGACTCGGGGCCCCTCCACTTT. The rearrangement uses TRBV4-3 and TRBJ1-6; D not resolved. CDR3 length: 14 amino acids. The ends were cut back, 4 bases at V and 13 bases at J, with 17 bases in the middle. Germline V lookup: CDR1 LGHNA, CDR2 YSLEER.

The chain recombines TRBV7-3 with TRBJ2-6; D may be TRBD1 (6 bases). Germline lookup yields CDR1 SGHTA and CDR2 FQGTGA. The ends were cut back, 5 bases at V and 0 bases at J, with 14 bases in the middle. CDR3 length equals 17 residues. CDR3 loop: CASSKLGTSSGANVLTF. The CDR3 DNA follows: TGTGCCAGCAGCAAACTCGGGACAAGCTCTGGGGCCAACGTCCTGACTTTC.

V gene TRBV6-1 combines with J gene TRBJ1-5; D possibly corresponds to TRBD1 (6 bases). The CDR3 is 13 amino acids. V lost 4 bases to trimming and J lost 2 bases, with 6 bases between them. Germline V gene lookup returns CDR1 MNHNS and CDR2 SASEGT. The CDR3 region is CASSAGGNQPQHF. CDR3 in DNA: TGTGCCAGCAGTGCAGGGGGCAATCAGCCCCAGCATTTT.

The rearrangement joins TRBV21-1 to TRBJ2-7; the table calls TRBD2, which could not be checked here. TRBV21-1 is marked as a pseudogene. The CDR3 runs 15 residues. In nucleotides, the CDR3 is TGTGCCAGCAGCTCTAGCGGGGGTGCCACCTACGAGCAGTACTTC. Protein product: CASSSSGGATYEQYF.

The CDR3 sequence: CASSQDGGTSGFSYEQYF. Written as DNA, the CDR3 is TGTGCCAGCAGCCAAGACGGCGGGACTAGCGGGTTCTCCTACGAGCAGTACTTC. The chain combines TRBV4-2 with TRBJ2-7; 12 bases fit TRBD2. This CDR3 has 18 amino acids. Germline CDR1 is LGHNA and CDR2 is YNFKEQ. The V gene end was trimmed by 0 bases and the J gene end by 0 bases; junction bases not matched to a gene: 6.

The chain couples TRBV5-6 to TRBJ2-5; 11 nucleotides agree with TRBD2. Germline V gene data show CDR1 as SGHDT and CDR2 as YYEEEE. Trimming removed 1 base from V and 4 bases from J; junction bases left unmatched: 9. This CDR3 region has 17 residues. CDR3 in amino acids: CASSLPIAGGPVETQYF. The CDR3 DNA reads TGTGCCAGCAGCTTGCCCATAGCGGGGGGGCCTGTAGAGACCCAGTACTTC.

A remark on this clone: A much larger clone is a single base away; this may be a read error. The V gene is TRBV28, the J gene TRBJ1-5; D remains unclear. The ends were cut back, 6 bases at V and 1 base at J, with 1 base in the middle. Per germline, CDR1 MDHEN and CDR2 SYDVKM. CDR3 length: 11 residues. CDR3: CASRSNQPQHF. CDR3 bases: TGTGCCAGCAGGAGCAATCAGCCCCAGCATTTT.

This sequence joins TRBV11-2 and TRBJ2-7; D perhaps matches TRBD2 (6 bases). Trimming removed 3 bases at V and 3 bases at J, with 12 bases between. Germline CDR1 reads SGHAT; CDR2 reads FQNNGV. The CDR3 is 14 amino acids. CDR3 region: CASSLGGFIYEQYF. CDR3 bases: TGTGCCAGCAGCTTGGGGGGATTTATCTACGAGCAGTACTTC.

The V call is TRBV29-1, the J call TRBJ1-1, with D tentatively TRBD1 (6 bases). CDR3 length equals 12 residues. Germline CDR1 is SQVTM and CDR2 is ANQGSEA. V gave up 5 bases and J gave up 3 bases, with 10 bases separating them. CDR3 sequence: CSVNRVDTEAFF. CDR3 in DNA: TGCAGCGTTAACAGGGTTGACACTGAAGCTTTCTTT. The variable domain in full, completed from reference TRBV29-1 and TRBJ1-1, reads SAVISQKPSRDICQRGTSLTIQCQVDSQVTMMFWYRQQPGQSLTLIATANQGSEATYESGFVIDKFPISRPNLTFSTLTVSNMSPEDSSIYLCSVNRVDTEAFFGQGTRLTVV.

The V and J genes are TRBV9 and TRBJ2-7; 15 bases align to TRBD2. Germline V gene data show CDR1 as SGDLS and CDR2 as YYNGEE. The CDR3 length is 16 residues. Trimming cost V 4 bases and J 1 base; bases outside gene matches: 3. The CDR3 DNA reads as TGTGCCAGCAGCTTGGGACTAGCGGGAGGTTCCTACGAGCAGTACTTC. Its translation is CASSLGLAGGSYEQYF. Full variable domain (missing parts from reference TRBV9 and TRBJ2-7): DSGVTQTPKHLITATGQRVTLRCSPRSGDLSVYWYQQSLDQGLQFLIQYYNGEERAKGNILERFSAQQFPDLHSELNLSSLELGDSALYFCASSLGLAGGSYEQYFGPGTRLTVT.

The V call is TRBV5-4, the J call TRBJ2-7; TRBD1 aligns across 10 bases. The CDR3 extends over 18 amino acids. Trimming cost V 4 bases and J 3 bases; bases outside gene matches: 16. CDR1 and CDR2 (germline): SGHNT, YYREEE (reference sequence). CDR3 in amino acids: CASSAGDSGTGAFYEQYF. In nucleotides, the CDR3 is TGTGCCAGCAGCGCCGGGGATTCGGGGACAGGGGCGTTCTACGAGCAGTACTTC.

V gene TRBV27 combines with J gene TRBJ2-1; D gene ambiguous. The CDR3 loop spans 14 amino acids. Deletions cut 2 bases from V and 4 bases from J, with 9 bases between. Germline V gene lookup returns CDR1 MNHEY and CDR2 SMNVEV (reference sequence). The CDR3 sequence is CASSLMATYNEQFF. The CDR3 nucleotides read TGTGCCAGCAGTTTAATGGCTACATACAATGAGCAGTTCTTC.

The chain links TRBV27 to TRBJ2-3; D possibly matches TRBD1 or TRBD2 (7 bases each). The germline CDR1 and CDR2 sequences are MNHEY and SMNVEV (reference sequence). The CDR3 is made up of 17 amino acids. V lost 3 bases and J 5 bases, leaving 21 bases between the germline ends. The CDR3 sequence: CASSLPPQGGPVDTQYF. The CDR3 coding sequence is TGTGCCAGCAGTTTGCCCCCCCAGGGGGGGCCAGTAGATACGCAGTATTTT.

CDR3 sequence (DNA): TGTGCCAGCAACGACGGCGAAGCCACCTACGAGCAGTACTTC. This encodes CASNDGEATYEQYF. This chain uses TRBV11-2 with TRBJ2-7, with D uncertain. V lost 7 bases to trimming and J lost 2 bases, with 15 bases between them. Germline CDR1 is SGHAT and CDR2 is FQNNGV. The length of the CDR3 is 14 residues. Together with reference TRBV11-2 and TRBJ2-7, the CDR3 gives the full variable domain: EAGVAQSPRYKIIEKRQSVAFWCNPISGHATLYWYQQILGQGPKLLIQFQNNGVVDDSQLPKDRFSAERLKGVDSTLKIQPAKLEDSAVYLCASNDGEATYEQYFGPGTRLTVT.

V usage is TRBV7-6 and J usage is TRBJ1-2, with no clear D. CDR1 is SGHVS and CDR2 is FNYEAQ in the germline V gene. CDR3 length equals 13 residues. Trimming removed 5 bases at V and 6 bases at J, with 13 bases between. CDR3 residues: CASSPASGDGYTF. The DNA of the CDR3 is TGTGCCAGCAGCCCCGCATCCGGTGATGGCTACACCTTC.

The chain combines TRBV5-1 with TRBJ2-1; the match to TRBD2 covers 11 bases. This CDR3 is 16 amino acids long. Trimming removed 0 bases from V and 7 bases from J; junction bases left unmatched: 6. Germline loops: CDR1 SGHRS, CDR2 YFSETQ. The CDR3 is CASSLESASGRNEQFF. The DNA for the CDR3 is TGCGCCAGCAGCTTGGAGTCGGCTAGCGGGAGGAATGAGCAGTTCTTC.

The gene calls are TRBV27 and TRBJ2-1; possibly TRBD2 for D (7 bases). This CDR3 has 15 amino acids. Trimming cost V 6 bases and J 8 bases, with 20 bases left between them. Germline V gene lookup returns CDR1 MNHEY and CDR2 SMNVEV (reference sequence). The CDR3 loop is CASSATRGASDEQFF. The CDR3 region has the DNA TGTGCCAGCAGCGCAACCCGGGGGGCTAGCGATGAGCAGTTCTTC.

The J gene is TRBJ1-2, the V gene TRBV7-6; D unclear. Trimming shortened V by 0 bases and J by 4 bases, and 21 bases separated the two germline ends. The CDR3 is 18 amino acids. The V gene's germline CDR1 is SGHVS and CDR2 FNYEAQ. The CDR3 region is CASSLAEPTRPLGYGYTF. The CDR3, as DNA: TGTGCCAGCAGCTTAGCGGAACCCACGAGGCCCTTAGGCTATGGCTACACCTTC. Complete variable domain (other parts from reference TRBV7-6 and TRBJ1-2): GAGVSQSPRYKVTKRGQDVALRCDPISGHVSLYWYRQALGQGPEFLTYFNYEAQQDKSGLPNDRFSAERPEGSISTLTIQRTEQRDSAMYRCASSLAEPTRPLGYGYTFGSGTRLTVV.

This chain joins TRBV11-2 and TRBJ1-4; D is uncertain. CDR1 is SGHAT, CDR2 FQNNGV, per germline. Trimming cost V 1 base and J 0 bases, with 6 bases left between them. This CDR3 is 15 amino acids long. CDR3 coding DNA: TGTGCCAGCAGCTTAGGGGTTGCAACTAATGAAAAACTGTTTTTT. It encodes CASSLGVATNEKLFF.

This clone was detected only a few times. V and J are TRBV28 and TRBJ2-7; D gene ambiguous. V dropped 5 bases and J dropped 3 bases, with 5 bases sitting between them. Germline values: CDR1 MDHEN, CDR2 SYDVKM. This CDR3 is 11 amino acids long. The CDR3 DNA follows: TGTGCCAGCAGTCATTACTACGAGCAGTACTTC. Translated: CASSHYYEQYF.

This rearrangement joins TRBV6-5 to TRBJ2-1; D is undetermined. CDR1 is MNHEY and CDR2 is SVGAGI in the germline V gene. Trimming took off 2 bases at V and 7 bases at J, with 12 bases between the two ends. This CDR3 spans 14 amino acids. For the CDR3, the DNA is TGTGCCAGCAGTTACCAGACCCTCGGGAATGAGCAGTTCTTC. Amino acids: CASSYQTLGNEQFF.